These 31 T cell receptor beta chains were all obtained from the same sample, sequenced in a study of T-cell reconstitution after alpha-beta-depleted transplantation in children. Preparation of the TCRbeta library used unique molecular identifiers. A single record per CDR3 protein comes from TCRdb applying MiXCR to the PCR reads. This table holds under 450,000 distinct CDR3 sequences, 10% to 15% found once. Sequencing used PBMCs, obtained from the stem cell graft. The receptors originated from a human donor who donated a stem cell graft to a child with Fanconi anemia.

Ten or more counts support this clonotype. This chain links TRBV20-1 with TRBJ1-6, with TRBD1 matching over 9 bases. The CDR3 covers 18 residues. V was clipped by 5 bases and J by 8 bases; unmatched bases: 19. Per germline, CDR1 DFQATT and CDR2 SNEGSKA (reference sequence). CDR3 nucleotide sequence: TGCAGTGCTGGAACCGGGACAGGGACTCAATATTGGGATTCACCCCTCCACTTT. It yields the protein CSAGTGTGTQYWDSPLHF.

V usage is TRBV12-3 or TRBV12-4 and J usage is TRBJ1-5; TRBD1 is a possible D gene (6 bases). The V end was cut by 5 bases, the J end by 2 bases, with 16 bases between. This CDR3 has 16 residues. The chain's CDR3 is CASSRGGPLGNQPQHF. The CDR3 region has the DNA TGTGCCAGCAGTAGGGGGGGTCCGCTTGGCAATCAGCCCCAGCATTTT.

This clonotype was observed a few times. The chain joins TRBV5-6 to TRBJ2-5, with D uncertain. CDR3 size: 13 residues. V lost 1 base and J 5 bases, leaving 9 bases between the germline ends. Germline CDR1 reads SGHDT; CDR2 reads YYEEEE. CDR3: CASSLKGRETQYF. For the CDR3, the DNA is TGTGCCAGCAGCTTGAAGGGTCGGGAGACCCAGTACTTC.

This clonotype has just a few counts. The J gene is TRBJ1-2, the V gene TRBV7-9; a possible D gene is TRBD1 (5 bases). The CDR3 is 14 amino acids. Germline lookup yields CDR1 SEHNR and CDR2 FQNEAQ (reference sequence). V gave up 3 bases and J gave up 5 bases, with 13 bases separating them. As DNA, the CDR3 is TGTGCCAGCAGCTTTCAGACCGACAGATATGGCTACACCTTC. It is translated as CASSFQTDRYGYTF.

The CDR3 DNA follows: TGTGCCAGCACTCCCAAGGGGACGGGGAGAACCGGGGAGCTGTTTTTT. The encoded protein is CASTPKGTGRTGELFF. V is TRBV12-3 or TRBV12-4 and J is TRBJ2-2; D tentatively reads TRBD1 or TRBD2 (5 bases each). Trimming removed 7 bases from V and 5 bases from J, with 20 bases in between. The CDR3 is made up of 16 amino acids.

This clonotype was seen repeatedly, ten times or more. The V gene is TRBV12-3 or TRBV12-4, the J gene TRBJ1-6; D is possibly TRBD1 (5 bases). CDR3 length: 14 amino acids. Trimming removed 4 bases from V and 8 bases from J, with 12 bases in between. The DNA of the CDR3 is TGTGCCAGCAGTTCCCGGGACTCCTATTCACCCCTCCACTTT. Translation: CASSSRDSYSPLHF.

This chain uses TRBV5-1 with TRBJ2-7; the match to TRBD2 covers 14 bases. Germline V gives CDR1 SGHRS, CDR2 YFSETQ. This CDR3 is built from 15 residues. Trimming removed 4 bases from V and 3 bases from J; junction bases left unmatched: 3. The CDR3 spells CASSPTSGGDYEQYF. The DNA of the CDR3 is TGCGCCAGCAGCCCGACTAGCGGGGGGGACTACGAGCAGTACTTC. The full variable domain, its missing parts supplied by reference TRBV5-1 and TRBJ2-7, is KAGVTQTPRYLIKTRGQQVTLSCSPISGHRSVSWYQQTPGQGLQFLFEYFSETQRNKGNFPGRFSGRQFSNSRSEMNVSTLELGDSALYLCASSPTSGGDYEQYFGPGTRLTVT.

The sample holds a few counts of this clonotype. This chain links TRBV29-1 with TRBJ1-2, with 9 bases that match TRBD1. Trimming took 5 bases from V and 8 from J; bases not matched to a gene: 6. The CDR3 is 12 residues long. The germline gives CDR1 SQVTM, CDR2 ANQGSEA. The CDR3 loop is CSVLQGAMGYTF. The CDR3 region has the DNA TGCAGCGTTTTACAGGGGGCGATGGGCTACACCTTC.

This clonotype was seen at least ten times. The chain recombines TRBV4-3 with TRBJ2-2; D gene uncertain. The CDR3 loop spans 15 amino acids. Germline CDR1 reads LGHNA; CDR2 reads YSLEER. V lost 4 bases and J lost 5, with 14 bases in between. The CDR3 sequence is CASSPSWVGTGELFF. The CDR3 DNA reads TGCGCCAGCAGCCCAAGTTGGGTGGGGACCGGGGAGCTGTTTTTT.

This clonotype appeared many times. V and J are TRBV10-3 and TRBJ2-3, with 13 bases fitting TRBD2. This CDR3 contains 16 residues. The trim removed 8 bases at V and 0 bases at J, leaving 5 bases unmatched. CDR1 is ENHRY, CDR2 SYGVKD, per germline. This CDR3 is CAIGLAGVGSTDTQYF. DNA of the CDR3: TGTGCCATCGGACTAGCGGGGGTGGGTAGCACAGATACGCAGTATTTT.

This sequence joins TRBV20-1 and TRBJ2-7; maybe TRBD1 (8 bases). Germline V gene lookup returns CDR1 DFQATT and CDR2 SNEGSKA (reference sequence). This CDR3 region has 14 residues. V was clipped by 1 base and J by 9 bases, with 19 bases between them. CDR3 in amino acids: CSARGGRDRLRQYF. The DNA for the CDR3 is TGCAGTGCTAGAGGGGGGAGGGACAGGCTTCGGCAGTACTTC.

The rearrangement joins TRBV12-3 or TRBV12-4 to TRBJ1-5, with no clear D. Trimming removed 2 bases from V and 8 bases from J, with 7 bases in between. The CDR3 loop spans 12 amino acids. The CDR3 nucleotides are TGTGCCAGCAGTTTACGTCTTGAGCCCCAGCATTTT. It encodes CASSLRLEPQHF.

The chain recombines TRBV7-2 with TRBJ2-1; the D call may be TRBD1 or TRBD2 (5 bases each). Between the trimmed V and J ends, which lost 5 bases and 3 bases, there was a span of 14 bases. The CDR3 consists of 15 residues. Germline V lookup: CDR1 SGHTA, CDR2 FQGNSA. The CDR3 loop is CASSPGLDGYNEQFF. DNA for the CDR3: TGTGCCAGCAGCCCGGGGCTGGATGGCTACAATGAGCAGTTCTTC. The full variable domain, with the rest looked up from reference TRBV7-2 and TRBJ2-1, is GAGVSQSPSNKVTEKGKDVELRCDPISGHTALYWYRQSLGQGLEFLIYFQGNSAPDKSGLPSDRFSAERTGGSVSTLTIQRTQQEDSAVYLCASSPGLDGYNEQFFGPGTRLTVL.

This clonotype was detected many times. The CDR3 nucleotides are TGTGCCAGCAGCCGAGGGACAGGGGTCCATGAGCAGTTCTTC. Its translation: CASSRGTGVHEQFF. The chain uses TRBV7-6 and TRBJ2-1; 10 nucleotides match TRBD1. Trimming at V came to 5 bases and at J to 8 bases, leaving 6 bases not matched to a gene. The CDR3 is 14 residues long. Germline CDR1 SGHVS, CDR2 FNYEAQ.

In its sample, this clonotype was seen many times. This sequence joins TRBV29-1 and TRBJ2-3; 11 bases agree with TRBD2. Per germline, CDR1 SQVTM and CDR2 ANQGSEA. V shed 6 bases and J 7 bases; nucleotides not matched to a gene: 9. The CDR3 runs to 14 residues. CDR3 loop: CSVRSGGALYTQYF. CDR3 bases: TGCAGCGTCCGTAGCGGGGGGGCCTTATATACGCAGTATTTT.

This clonotype was seen only a few times. This chain joins TRBV6-4 and TRBJ2-1; D unresolved. The germline V gene encodes CDR1 MRHNA and CDR2 SNTAGT. The CDR3 extends over 17 amino acids. The V end was cut by 6 bases, the J end by 3 bases, with 21 bases between. The CDR3: CASSLVGGWRGYNEQFF. For the CDR3, the DNA is TGTGCCAGCAGCCTCGTAGGTGGGTGGCGCGGCTACAATGAGCAGTTCTTC.

The table lists this clonotype with a few counts. The rearrangement links TRBV12-3 or TRBV12-4 to TRBJ2-2, with 11 nucleotides matching TRBD2. The V segment lost 7 bases and the J segment 4 bases; nucleotides outside the gene matches: 2. The CDR3 is 14 amino acids. The CDR3 DNA follows: TGTGCCAGCATTAGCGGGGGGGCCACCGGGGAGCTGTTTTTT. Its protein is CASISGGATGELFF.

This clonotype was seen only a few times. The chain is built from TRBV5-5 and TRBJ2-3; possibly TRBD1 or TRBD2 for D (5 bases each). The CDR3 length is 16 residues. Trimming removed 0 bases from V and 3 bases from J, with 14 bases in between. CDR1 and CDR2 (germline): SGHKS, YYEKEE (reference sequence). Written as DNA, the CDR3 is TGTGCCAGCAGCTTGGTGGGGGAGAAAGATACAGATACGCAGTATTTT. It encodes CASSLVGEKDTDTQYF. The whole variable domain, remainder taken from reference TRBV5-5 and TRBJ2-3, is DAGVTQSPTHLIKTRGQQVTLRCSPISGHKSVSWYQQVLGQGPQFIFQYYEKEERGRGNFPDRFSARQFPNYSSELNVNALLLGDSALYLCASSLVGEKDTDTQYFGPGTRLTVL.

In its sample, this clonotype was seen many times. The chain recombines TRBV6-5 with TRBJ2-6; TRBD1 agrees at 9 bases. The CDR3 spans 18 residues. Germline V gene lookup returns CDR1 MNHEY and CDR2 SVGAGI. The V and J ends lost 7 bases and 0 bases, in that order; junction bases with no gene match: 10. The CDR3 nucleotides read TGTGCCAGCAAACCGACAGGGGGTACCTTCTCTGGGGCCAACGTCCTGACTTTC. Protein product: CASKPTGGTFSGANVLTF.

In this sample, this clonotype turned up a few times. The CDR3 region is CASSPSTGSTYTF. DNA for the CDR3: TGTGCCAGCTCACCATCGACAGGCAGCACCTACACCTTC. The chain is built from TRBV18 and TRBJ1-2, with a weak D call TRBD1 (6 bases). The V and J ends lost 2 bases and 10 bases respectively, with 14 bases between them. CDR1 KGHSH and CDR2 LQKENI come from the germline V gene. The CDR3 is 13 amino acids.

J is TRBJ1-1 and V is TRBV20-1, with D possibly TRBD1 on 5 matching bases. The CDR3 runs to 14 residues. Germline CDR1 DFQATT, CDR2 SNEGSKA (reference sequence). Trimming removed 3 bases at V and 5 bases at J, with 16 bases between. The CDR3 nucleotides read TGCAGTGCTAGTATACCACAGGTTCGGACTGAAGCTTTCTTT. This encodes CSASIPQVRTEAFF.

This chain uses TRBV15 with TRBJ2-7; D possibly corresponds to TRBD1 (7 bases). Germline CDR1 LNHNV, CDR2 YYDKDF (reference sequence). This CDR3 has 16 residues. The V end was cut by 3 bases, the J end by 1 base, with 16 bases between. The CDR3 DNA sequence: TGTGCCACCAGCAGTGGCGGGACAGCTAGTTCCTACGAGCAGTACTTC. Its translation: CATSSGGTASSYEQYF.

This clonotype was observed many times. This chain links TRBV5-4 with TRBJ2-1; the D gene is possibly TRBD2 (6 bases). The CDR3 is made up of 15 amino acids. V lost 0 bases and J lost 6, with 13 bases in between. Looked up from germline, CDR1 is SGHNT and CDR2 is YYREEE (reference sequence). DNA for the CDR3: TGTGCCAGCAGCTTGGATCTAGCGCAGGTCAATGAGCAGTTCTTC. Its protein product is CASSLDLAQVNEQFF.

The table lists this clonotype with a few counts. The rearrangement uses TRBV20-1 and TRBJ1-5; no definite D call. The germline CDR1 and CDR2 sequences are DFQATT and SNEGSKA (reference sequence). This CDR3 is built from 13 residues. V gave up 4 bases and J gave up 4 bases, with 11 bases separating them. The CDR3 DNA is TGCAGTGCTAAACCGGGTAGGAATCAGCCCCAGCATTTT. It specifies CSAKPGRNQPQHF.

The count of this clonotype is one. Here the CDR3 DNA reads TGTGCCAGCAGCGTTGTGACTAGTAGTAATGAGCAGTTCTTC. Its translation is CASSVVTSSNEQFF. V is TRBV9 and J is TRBJ2-1; D perhaps matches TRBD2 (6 bases). From germline, CDR1 is SGDLS and CDR2 YYNGEE. V lost 2 bases and J lost 7, with 13 bases in between. The CDR3 consists of 14 residues.

This clonotype has ten or more counts. The chain uses TRBV6-5 and TRBJ1-2, with a possible D match to TRBD1 (6 bases). The V gene's germline CDR1 is MNHEY and CDR2 SVGAGI. Deletions cut 4 bases from V and 0 bases from J, with 9 bases between. This CDR3 region has 14 residues. The CDR3 DNA follows: TGTGCCAGCAGTTCCGGACAGACTAACTATGGCTACACCTTC. Translation: CASSSGQTNYGYTF.

This clonotype was recorded a few times. J is TRBJ2-1 and V is TRBV12-3 or TRBV12-4, with TRBD2 identical over 9 bases. This CDR3 has 18 amino acids. V lost 1 base, J lost 5 bases, and 12 bases stayed unmatched. CDR3 region: CASSLVGGGALRDNEQFF. DNA of the CDR3: TGTGCCAGCAGTTTAGTGGGCGGGGGGGCCCTACGGGACAATGAGCAGTTCTTC.

The sample holds many counts of this clonotype. This chain uses TRBV19 with TRBJ1-1; no definite D call. Germline V lookup: CDR1 LNHDA, CDR2 SQIVND (reference sequence). V was shortened by 10 bases and J by 7 bases, with 19 bases between the two germline ends. CDR3 length: 13 residues. CDR3 residues: CATIKSYRGEAFF. CDR3 nucleotide sequence: TGTGCCACCATAAAAAGCTATCGAGGTGAAGCTTTCTTT. The entire variable domain, with the rest obtained from reference TRBV19 and TRBJ1-1, is as follows: DGGITQSPKYLFRKEGQNVTLSCEQNLNHDAMYWYRQDPGQGLRLIYYSQIVNDFQKGDIAEGYSVSREKKESFPLTVTSAQKNPTAFYLCATIKSYRGEAFFGQGTRLTVV.

This chain connects TRBV12-3 or TRBV12-4 to TRBJ1-3; no reliable D call. The germline V and J ends were trimmed by 5 bases and 7 bases, with 9 bases remaining between them. The CDR3 length is 12 residues. This chain's CDR3 is CASSPASNTIYF. The CDR3 nucleotides read TGTGCCAGCAGTCCAGCATCCAACACCATATATTTT.

The chain uses TRBV5-4 and TRBJ2-3, with TRBD1 matching over 9 bases. V dropped 2 bases and J dropped 4; count of bases not matched to a gene: 8. Per germline, CDR1 SGHNT and CDR2 YYREEE (reference sequence). The CDR3 extends over 16 amino acids. The CDR3 DNA reads as TGTGCCAGCAGCTTCCCACGACAGGGGGTCCCAGATACGCAGTATTTT. Amino acid sequence: CASSFPRQGVPDTQYF.

V gene TRBV20-1 combines with J gene TRBJ1-1; D gene uncertain. Germline V gives CDR1 DFQATT, CDR2 SNEGSKA (reference sequence). Trimming left V 1 base short and J 0 bases short, with 9 bases between. The CDR3 runs 14 residues. CDR3 nucleotides: TGCAGTGCTAGAGTGGTGGGGATGAACACTGAAGCTTTCTTT. Translating it yields CSARVVGMNTEAFF.